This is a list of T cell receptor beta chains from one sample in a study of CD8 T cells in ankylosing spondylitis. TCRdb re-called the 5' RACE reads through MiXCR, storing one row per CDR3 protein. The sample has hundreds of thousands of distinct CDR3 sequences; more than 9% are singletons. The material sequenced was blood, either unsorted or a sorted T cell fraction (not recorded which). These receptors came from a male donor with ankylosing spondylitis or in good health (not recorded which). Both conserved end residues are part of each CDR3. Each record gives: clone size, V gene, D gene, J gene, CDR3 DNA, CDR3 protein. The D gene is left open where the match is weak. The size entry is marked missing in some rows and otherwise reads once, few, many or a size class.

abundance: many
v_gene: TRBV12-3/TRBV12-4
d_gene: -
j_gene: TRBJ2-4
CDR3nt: TGTGCCAGCAGTCCGGTGGTCAAAAACATTCAGTACTTC
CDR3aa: CASSPVVKNIQYF

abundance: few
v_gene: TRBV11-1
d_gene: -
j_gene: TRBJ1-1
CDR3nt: TGTGCCAGCAGCTTAGCGGGAAGAAGTCCTAGCTCGAACACTGAAGCTTTCTTT
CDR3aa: CASSLAGRSPSSNTEAFF

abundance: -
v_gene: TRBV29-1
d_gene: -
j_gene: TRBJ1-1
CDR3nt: TGCAGCGTTGAAGAGGGCAAAACTGAAGCTTTCTTT
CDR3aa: CSVEEGKTEAFF

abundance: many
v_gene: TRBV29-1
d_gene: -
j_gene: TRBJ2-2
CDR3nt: TGCAGCGCCCGAGGGTCGGGGTCGAACACCGGGGAGCTGTTTTTT
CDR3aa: CSARGSGSNTGELFF

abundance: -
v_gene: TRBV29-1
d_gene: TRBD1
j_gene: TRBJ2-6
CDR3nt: TGCAGCGTTTGGGACAGGGGTCCTGGGGCCAACGTCCTGACTTTC
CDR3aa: CSVWDRGPGANVLTF

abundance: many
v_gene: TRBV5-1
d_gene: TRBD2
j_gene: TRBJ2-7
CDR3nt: TGCGCCAGCTCAACAAACGGGGGGTTTGAATCCGAGCAGTACTTC
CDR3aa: CASSTNGGFESEQYF

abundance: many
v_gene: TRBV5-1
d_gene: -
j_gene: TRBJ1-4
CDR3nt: TGCGCCAGCAGCCCACGACCGGCTAATGAAAAACTGTTTTTT
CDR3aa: CASSPRPANEKLFF

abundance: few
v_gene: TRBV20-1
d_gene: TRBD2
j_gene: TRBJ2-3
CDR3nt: TGCAGTGCTGTCCTAGCGGGGGGGACAGATACGCAGTATTTT
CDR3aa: CSAVLAGGTDTQYF

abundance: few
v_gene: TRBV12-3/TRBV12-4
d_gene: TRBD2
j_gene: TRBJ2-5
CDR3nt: TGTGCCAGCGCATCCGGGACTAGCCCTTACCAAGAGACCCAGTACTTC
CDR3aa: CASASGTSPYQETQYF

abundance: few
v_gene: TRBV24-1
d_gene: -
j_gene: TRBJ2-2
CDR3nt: TGTGCCACCAGCTTTAGGGCGGACGGGGAGCTGTTTTTT
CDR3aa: CATSFRADGELFF

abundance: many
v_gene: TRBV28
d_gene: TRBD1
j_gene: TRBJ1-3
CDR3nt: TGTGCCAGCAGGGAAACAGGGGGGCCGGCTGGAAACACCATATATTTT
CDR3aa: CASRETGGPAGNTIYF

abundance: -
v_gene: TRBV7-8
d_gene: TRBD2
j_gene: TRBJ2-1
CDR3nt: TGTGCCAGCAGCTTAATGGTAGCGGGGGGCTGGAGCTCCTACAATGAGCAGTTCTTC
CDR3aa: CASSLMVAGGWSSYNEQFF

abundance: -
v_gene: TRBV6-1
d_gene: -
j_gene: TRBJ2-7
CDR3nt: TGTGCCAGCAGTGAAGGGGTCGGATACTCCACCTACGAGCAGTACTTC
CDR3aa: CASSEGVGYSTYEQYF

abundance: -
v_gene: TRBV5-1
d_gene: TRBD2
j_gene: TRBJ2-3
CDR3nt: TGCGCCAGCAGCCGACCTAGCGGGGGGCACAAAGATACGCAGTATTTT
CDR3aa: CASSRPSGGHKDTQYF

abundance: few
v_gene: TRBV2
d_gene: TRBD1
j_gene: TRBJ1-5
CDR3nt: TGTGCCAGCAGCGAGGACAGGTTCAATCAGCCCCAGCATTTT
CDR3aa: CASSEDRFNQPQHF

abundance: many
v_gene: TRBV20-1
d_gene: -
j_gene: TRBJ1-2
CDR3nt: TGCAGTGCTAGAGATCAAGGGGTCGTGGGCTACACCTTC
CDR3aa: CSARDQGVVGYTF

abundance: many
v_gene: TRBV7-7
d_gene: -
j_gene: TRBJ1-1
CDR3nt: TGTGCTAGCAGCCCAGAGGGGTTGACGAACACTGAAGCTTTCTTT
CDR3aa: CASSPEGLTNTEAFF

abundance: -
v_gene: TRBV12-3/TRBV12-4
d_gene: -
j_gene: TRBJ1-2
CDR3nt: TGTGCCAGCGGATTGTCTTGGGGGGCCTATGGCTACACCTTC
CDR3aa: CASGLSWGAYGYTF

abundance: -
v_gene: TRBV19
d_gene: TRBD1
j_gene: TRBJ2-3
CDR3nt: TGTGCCAGTAGTGGGACAGGGCGGGATACGCAGTATTTT
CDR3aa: CASSGTGRDTQYF

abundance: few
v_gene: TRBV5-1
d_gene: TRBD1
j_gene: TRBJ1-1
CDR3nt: TGCGCCAGCAGCCTAACCCCAGGGGGCAGTTACACTGAAGCTTTCTTT
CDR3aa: CASSLTPGGSYTEAFF

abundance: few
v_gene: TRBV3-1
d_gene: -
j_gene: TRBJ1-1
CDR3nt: TGTGCCAGCAGCCAAGGAAGAGGGAACACTGAAGCTTTCTTT
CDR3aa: CASSQGRGNTEAFF

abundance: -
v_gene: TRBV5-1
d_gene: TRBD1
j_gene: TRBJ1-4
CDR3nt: TGCGCCAGCAGCGGGGGGACAGGGGCCCCTGAAAAACTGTTTTTT
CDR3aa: CASSGGTGAPEKLFF

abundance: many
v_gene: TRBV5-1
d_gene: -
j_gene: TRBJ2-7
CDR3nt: TGCGCCAGCAGCCACGTCCCAGGGGAAACGGGGACCTACGAGCAGTACTTC
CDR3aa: CASSHVPGETGTYEQYF

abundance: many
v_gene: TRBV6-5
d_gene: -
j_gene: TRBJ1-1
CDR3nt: TGTGCCACCCATACGAGGGGAGATGAAGCTTTCTTT
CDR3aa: CATHTRGDEAFF

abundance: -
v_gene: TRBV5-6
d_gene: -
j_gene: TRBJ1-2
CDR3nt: TGTGCCAGCAGCATAAGACAGATCTCTAACTATGGCTACACCTTC
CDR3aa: CASSIRQISNYGYTF

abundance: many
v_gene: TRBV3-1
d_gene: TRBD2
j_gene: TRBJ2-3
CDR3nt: TGTGCCAGCAGCCAAGATATCGGGGGGGCGACAGATACGCAGTATTTT
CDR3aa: CASSQDIGGATDTQYF

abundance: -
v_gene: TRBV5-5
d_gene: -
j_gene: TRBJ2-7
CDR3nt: TGTGCCAGCAGCCCCCGAGGGGATGGCTACGAGCAGTACTTC
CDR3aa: CASSPRGDGYEQYF

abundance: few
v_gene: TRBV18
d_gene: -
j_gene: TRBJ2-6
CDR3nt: TGTGCCAGCTCACCGGGGACGGGGGCCAACGTCCTGACTTTC
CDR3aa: CASSPGTGANVLTF

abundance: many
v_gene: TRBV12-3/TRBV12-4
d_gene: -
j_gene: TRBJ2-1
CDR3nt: TGTGCCAGCAGTCCCGAAACGGGGTTAAAACGTGATGAGCAGTTCTTC
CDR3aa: CASSPETGLKRDEQFF

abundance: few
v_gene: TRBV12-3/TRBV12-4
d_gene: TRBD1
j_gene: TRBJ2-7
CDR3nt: TGTGCCAGCAGGGGGGACAGGGCTATCGAGCAGTACTTC
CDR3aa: CASRGDRAIEQYF

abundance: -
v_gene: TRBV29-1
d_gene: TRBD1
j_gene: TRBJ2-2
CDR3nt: TGCAGCGTTGCCCGGGACAGAGACACCGGGGAGCTGTTTTTT
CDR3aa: CSVARDRDTGELFF

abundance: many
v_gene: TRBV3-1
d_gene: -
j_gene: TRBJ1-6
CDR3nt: TGTGCCAGCAGCCAAGAGAGGCAGGGTCTGTCACCCCTCCACTTT
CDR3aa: CASSQERQGLSPLHF

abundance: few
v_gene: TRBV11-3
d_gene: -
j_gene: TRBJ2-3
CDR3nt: TGTGCCAGCAGCTCGAACCCAGGGGTTGCAGATACGCAGTATTTT
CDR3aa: CASSSNPGVADTQYF

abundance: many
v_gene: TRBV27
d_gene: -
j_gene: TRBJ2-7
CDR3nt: TGTGCCAGCAGCGGCGCTACTAGATACGAGCAGTACTTC
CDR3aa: CASSGATRYEQYF

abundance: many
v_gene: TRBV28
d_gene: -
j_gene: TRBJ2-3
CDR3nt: TGTGCCAGCAGTTTTGGGAAGTGGGATACGCAGTATTTT
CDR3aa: CASSFGKWDTQYF

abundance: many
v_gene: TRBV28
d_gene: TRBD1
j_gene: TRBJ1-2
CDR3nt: TGTGCCAGCAGTGGACAGGGAGACTATGGCTACACCTTC
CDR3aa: CASSGQGDYGYTF